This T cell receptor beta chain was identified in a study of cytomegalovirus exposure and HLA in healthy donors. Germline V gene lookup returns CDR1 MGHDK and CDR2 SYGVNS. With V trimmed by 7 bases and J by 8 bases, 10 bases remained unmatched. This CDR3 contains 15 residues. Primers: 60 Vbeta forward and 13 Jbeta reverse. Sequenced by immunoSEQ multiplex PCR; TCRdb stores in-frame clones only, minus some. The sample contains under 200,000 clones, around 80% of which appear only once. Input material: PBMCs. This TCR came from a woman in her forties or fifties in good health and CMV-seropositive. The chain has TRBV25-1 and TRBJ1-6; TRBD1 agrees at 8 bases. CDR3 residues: CASTRTGQWDSPLHF. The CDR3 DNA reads TGTGCCAGCACCAGGACAGGGCAATGGGATTCACCCCTCCACTTT.